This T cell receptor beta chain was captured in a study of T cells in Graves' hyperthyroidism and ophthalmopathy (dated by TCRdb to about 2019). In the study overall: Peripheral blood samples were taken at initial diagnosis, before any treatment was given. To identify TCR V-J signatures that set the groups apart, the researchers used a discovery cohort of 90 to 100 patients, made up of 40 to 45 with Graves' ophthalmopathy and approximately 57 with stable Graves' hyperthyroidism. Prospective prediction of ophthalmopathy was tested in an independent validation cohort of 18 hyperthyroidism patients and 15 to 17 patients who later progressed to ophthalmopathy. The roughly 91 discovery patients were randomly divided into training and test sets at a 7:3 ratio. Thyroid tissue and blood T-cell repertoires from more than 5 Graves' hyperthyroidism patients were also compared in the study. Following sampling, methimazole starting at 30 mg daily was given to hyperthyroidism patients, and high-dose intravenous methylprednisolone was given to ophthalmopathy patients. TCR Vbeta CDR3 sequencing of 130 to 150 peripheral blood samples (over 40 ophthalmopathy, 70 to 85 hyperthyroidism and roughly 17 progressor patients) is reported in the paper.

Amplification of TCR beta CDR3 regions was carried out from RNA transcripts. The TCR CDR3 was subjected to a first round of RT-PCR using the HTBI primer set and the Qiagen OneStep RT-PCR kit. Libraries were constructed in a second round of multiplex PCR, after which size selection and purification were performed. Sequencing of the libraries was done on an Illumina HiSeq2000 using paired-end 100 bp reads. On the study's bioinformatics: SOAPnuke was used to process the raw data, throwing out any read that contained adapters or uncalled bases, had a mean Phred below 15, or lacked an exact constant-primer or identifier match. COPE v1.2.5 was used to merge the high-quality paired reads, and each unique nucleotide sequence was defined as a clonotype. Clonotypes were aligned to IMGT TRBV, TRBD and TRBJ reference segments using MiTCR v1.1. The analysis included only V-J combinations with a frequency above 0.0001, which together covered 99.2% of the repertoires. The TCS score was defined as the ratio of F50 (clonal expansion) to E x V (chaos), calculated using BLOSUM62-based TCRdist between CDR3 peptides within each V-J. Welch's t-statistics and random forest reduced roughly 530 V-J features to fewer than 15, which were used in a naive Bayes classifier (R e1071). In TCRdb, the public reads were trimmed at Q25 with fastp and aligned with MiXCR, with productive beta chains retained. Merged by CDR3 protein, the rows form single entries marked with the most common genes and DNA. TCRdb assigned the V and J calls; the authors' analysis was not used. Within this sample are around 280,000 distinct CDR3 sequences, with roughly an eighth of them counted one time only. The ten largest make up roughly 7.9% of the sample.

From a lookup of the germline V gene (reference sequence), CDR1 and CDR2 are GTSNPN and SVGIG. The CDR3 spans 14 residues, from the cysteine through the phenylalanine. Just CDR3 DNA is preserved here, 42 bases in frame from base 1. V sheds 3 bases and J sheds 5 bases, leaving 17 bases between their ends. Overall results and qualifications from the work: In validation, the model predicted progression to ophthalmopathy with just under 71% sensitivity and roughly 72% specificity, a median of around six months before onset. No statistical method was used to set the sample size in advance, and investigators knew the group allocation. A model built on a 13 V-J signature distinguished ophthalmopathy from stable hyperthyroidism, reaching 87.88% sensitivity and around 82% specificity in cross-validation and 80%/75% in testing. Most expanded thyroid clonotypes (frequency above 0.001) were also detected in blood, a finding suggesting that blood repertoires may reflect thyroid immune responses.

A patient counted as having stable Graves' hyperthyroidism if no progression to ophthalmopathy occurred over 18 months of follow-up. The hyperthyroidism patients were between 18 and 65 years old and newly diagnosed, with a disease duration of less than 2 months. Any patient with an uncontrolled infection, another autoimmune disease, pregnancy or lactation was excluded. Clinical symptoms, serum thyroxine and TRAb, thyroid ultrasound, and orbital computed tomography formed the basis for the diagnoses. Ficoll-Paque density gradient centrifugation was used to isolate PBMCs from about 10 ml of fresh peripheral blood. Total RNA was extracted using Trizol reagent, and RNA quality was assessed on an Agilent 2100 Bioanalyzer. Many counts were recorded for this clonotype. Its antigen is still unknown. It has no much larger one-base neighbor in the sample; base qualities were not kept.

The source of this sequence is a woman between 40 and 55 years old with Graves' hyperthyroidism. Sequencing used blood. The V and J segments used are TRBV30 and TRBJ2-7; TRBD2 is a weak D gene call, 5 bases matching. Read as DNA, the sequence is TGTGCCTGGAGGAGTATCCGGGGAAGCGACGAGCAGTACTTC. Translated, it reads CAWRSIRGSDEQYF. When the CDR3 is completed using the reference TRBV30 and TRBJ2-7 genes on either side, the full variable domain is SQTIHQWPATLVQPVGSPLSLECTVEGTSNPNLYWYRQAAGRGLQLLFYSVGIGQISSEVPQNLSASRPQDRQFILSSKKLLLSDSGFYLCAWRSIRGSDEQYFGPGTRLTVT.